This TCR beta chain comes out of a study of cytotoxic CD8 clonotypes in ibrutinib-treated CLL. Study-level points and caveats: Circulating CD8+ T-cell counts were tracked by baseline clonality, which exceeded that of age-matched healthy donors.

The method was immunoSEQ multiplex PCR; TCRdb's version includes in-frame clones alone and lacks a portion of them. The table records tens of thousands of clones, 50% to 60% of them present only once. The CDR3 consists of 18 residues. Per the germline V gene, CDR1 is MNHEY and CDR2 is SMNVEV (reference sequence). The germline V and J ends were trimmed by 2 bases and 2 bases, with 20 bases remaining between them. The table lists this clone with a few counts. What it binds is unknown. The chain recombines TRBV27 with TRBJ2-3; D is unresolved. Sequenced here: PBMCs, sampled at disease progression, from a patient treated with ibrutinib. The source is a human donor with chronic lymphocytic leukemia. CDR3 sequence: CASSLSHARLVITDTQYF. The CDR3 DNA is TGTGCCAGCAGTTTAAGTCATGCGCGGCTTGTCATCACAGATACGCAGTATTTT.